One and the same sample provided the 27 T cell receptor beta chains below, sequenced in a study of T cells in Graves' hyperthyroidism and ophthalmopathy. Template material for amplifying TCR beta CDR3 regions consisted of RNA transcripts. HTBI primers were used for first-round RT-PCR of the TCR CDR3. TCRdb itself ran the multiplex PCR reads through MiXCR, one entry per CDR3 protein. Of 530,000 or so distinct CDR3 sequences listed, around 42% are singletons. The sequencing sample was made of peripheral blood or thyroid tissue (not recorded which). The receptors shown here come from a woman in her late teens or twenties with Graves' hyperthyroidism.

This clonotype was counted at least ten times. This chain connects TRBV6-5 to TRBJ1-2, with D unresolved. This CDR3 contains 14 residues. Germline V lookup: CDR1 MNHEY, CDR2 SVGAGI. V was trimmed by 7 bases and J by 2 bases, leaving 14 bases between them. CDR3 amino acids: CASNPTPQNYGYTF. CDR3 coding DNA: TGTGCCAGCAATCCTACCCCACAGAACTATGGCTACACCTTC.

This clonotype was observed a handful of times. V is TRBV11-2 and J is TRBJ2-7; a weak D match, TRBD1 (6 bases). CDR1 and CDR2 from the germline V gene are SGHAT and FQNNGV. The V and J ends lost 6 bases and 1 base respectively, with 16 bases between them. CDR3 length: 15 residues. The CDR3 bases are TGTGCCAGCAGTCCAGGCACAGGGAGATCCTACGAGCAGTACTTC. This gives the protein CASSPGTGRSYEQYF.

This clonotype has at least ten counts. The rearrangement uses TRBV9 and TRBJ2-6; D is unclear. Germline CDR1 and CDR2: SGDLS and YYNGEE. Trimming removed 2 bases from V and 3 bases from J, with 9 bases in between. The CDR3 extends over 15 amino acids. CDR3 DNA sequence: TGTGCCAGCAGCGTTTTCTACGGTGGGGCCAACGTCCTGACTTTC. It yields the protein CASSVFYGGANVLTF.

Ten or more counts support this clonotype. The CDR3 loop reads CSARDLLGAHGYTF. DNA of the CDR3: TGCAGTGCTAGAGATCTTTTGGGGGCGCATGGCTACACCTTC. V is TRBV20-1 and J is TRBJ1-2; weak D call: TRBD1 (6 bases). Germline V CDR1 and CDR2: DFQATT, SNEGSKA (reference sequence). With 0 bases removed from V and 6 bases from J, the gap between germline ends came to 14 bases. The CDR3 totals 14 residues.

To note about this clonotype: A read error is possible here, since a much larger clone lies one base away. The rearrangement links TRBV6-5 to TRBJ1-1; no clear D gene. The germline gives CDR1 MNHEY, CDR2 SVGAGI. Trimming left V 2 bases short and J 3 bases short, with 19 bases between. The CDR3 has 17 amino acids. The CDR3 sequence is CASSYPSRRAGDTEAFF. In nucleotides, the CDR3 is TGTGCCAGCAGTTACCCGTCCCGGAGGGCCGGGGACACTGAAGCTTTCTTT.

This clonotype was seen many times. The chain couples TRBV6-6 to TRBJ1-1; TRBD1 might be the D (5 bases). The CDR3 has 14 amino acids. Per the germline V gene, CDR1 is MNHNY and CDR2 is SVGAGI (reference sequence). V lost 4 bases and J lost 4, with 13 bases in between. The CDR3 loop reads CASSFPQGSTEAFF. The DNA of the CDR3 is TGTGCCAGCAGTTTTCCTCAGGGAAGCACTGAAGCTTTCTTT.

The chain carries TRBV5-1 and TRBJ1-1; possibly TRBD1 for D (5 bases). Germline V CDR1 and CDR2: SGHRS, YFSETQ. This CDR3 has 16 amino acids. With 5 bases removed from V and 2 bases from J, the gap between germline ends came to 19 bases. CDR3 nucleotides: TGCGCCAGCAGACTTACCCCAGGGCTAGGAAACACTGAAGCTTTCTTT. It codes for CASRLTPGLGNTEAFF.

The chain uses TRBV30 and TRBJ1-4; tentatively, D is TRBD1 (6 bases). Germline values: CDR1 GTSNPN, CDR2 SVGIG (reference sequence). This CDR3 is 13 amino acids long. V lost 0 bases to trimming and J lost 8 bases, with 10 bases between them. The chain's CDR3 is CAWSVRGPEKLFF. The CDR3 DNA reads TGTGCCTGGAGTGTACGGGGGCCAGAAAAACTGTTTTTT.

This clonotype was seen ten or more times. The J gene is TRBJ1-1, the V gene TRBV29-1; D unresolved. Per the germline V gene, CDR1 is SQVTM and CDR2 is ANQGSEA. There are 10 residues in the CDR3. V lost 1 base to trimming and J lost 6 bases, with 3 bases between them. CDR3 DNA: TGCAGCGTTGAAGGTCCTGAAGCTTTCTTT. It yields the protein CSVEGPEAFF.

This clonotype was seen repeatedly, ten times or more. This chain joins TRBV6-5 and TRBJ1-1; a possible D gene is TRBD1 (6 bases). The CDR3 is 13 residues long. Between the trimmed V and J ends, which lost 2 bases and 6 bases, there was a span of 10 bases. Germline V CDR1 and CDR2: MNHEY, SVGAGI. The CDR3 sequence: CASSYNRVSEAFF. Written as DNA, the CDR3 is TGTGCCAGCAGTTACAACAGGGTGTCTGAAGCTTTCTTT.

The CDR3 loop is CSVGQGEEQYF. CDR3 sequence (DNA): TGCAGCGTGGGACAGGGCGAAGAGCAGTACTTC. The V call is TRBV29-1, the J call TRBJ2-7; 9 bases fit TRBD1. The length of the CDR3 is 11 residues. Germline lookup yields CDR1 SQVTM and CDR2 ANQGSEA. J gave up 7 bases and V 6 bases, and 4 bases lay outside the gene matches.

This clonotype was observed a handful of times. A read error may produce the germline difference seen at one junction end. The CDR3 is CASSQRGEQFF. CDR3 DNA: TGTGCCAGCAGCCAACGCGGGGAGCAGTTTTTT. V gene TRBV6-5 combines with J gene TRBJ2-2, with TRBD2 as a possible D gene (6 bases). Germline-derived CDR1 and CDR2 are MNHEY and SVGAGI. The CDR3 runs 11 residues.

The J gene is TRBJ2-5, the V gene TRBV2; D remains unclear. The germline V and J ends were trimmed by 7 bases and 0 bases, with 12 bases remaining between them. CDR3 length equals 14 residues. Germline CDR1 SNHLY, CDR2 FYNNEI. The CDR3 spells CASNGRGYQETQYF. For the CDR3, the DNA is TGTGCCAGCAACGGTCGTGGGTACCAAGAGACCCAGTACTTC. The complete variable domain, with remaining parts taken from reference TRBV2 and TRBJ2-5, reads EPEVTQTPSHQVTQMGQEVILRCVPISNHLYFYWYRQILGQKVEFLVSFYNNEISEKSEIFDDQFSVERPDGSNFTLKIRSTKLEDSAMYFCASNGRGYQETQYFGPGTRLLVL.

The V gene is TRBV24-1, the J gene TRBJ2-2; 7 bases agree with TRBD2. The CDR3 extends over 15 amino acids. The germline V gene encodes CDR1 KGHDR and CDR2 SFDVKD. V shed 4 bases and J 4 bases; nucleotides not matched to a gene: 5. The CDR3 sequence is CATSEKGGSTGELFF. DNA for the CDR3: TGTGCCACCAGTGAGAAGGGAGGGAGCACCGGGGAGCTGTTTTTT.

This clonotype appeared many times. The CDR3 loop reads CASSLRQGDSEQYF. The CDR3 DNA sequence: TGTGCCAGCAGCTTGAGACAGGGGGACTCCGAGCAGTACTTC. The gene calls are TRBV4-2 and TRBJ2-7, with 9 bases fitting TRBD1. Germline CDR1 and CDR2: LGHNA and YNFKEQ. V lost 5 bases and J lost 6; bases outside the gene matches: 8. The CDR3 totals 14 residues.

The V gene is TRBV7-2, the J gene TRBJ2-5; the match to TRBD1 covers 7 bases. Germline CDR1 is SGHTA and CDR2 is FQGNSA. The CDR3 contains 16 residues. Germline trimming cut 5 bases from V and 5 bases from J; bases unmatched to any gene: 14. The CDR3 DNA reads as TGTGCCAGCAGCCCTGACACCGGGACAGCCGCCGAGACCCAGTACTTC. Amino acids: CASSPDTGTAAETQYF.

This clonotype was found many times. CDR3 bases: TGTGCCAGCAGCCCCCGGCCAGGTTCACCCCTCCACTTT. It specifies CASSPRPGSPLHF. The chain combines TRBV7-3 with TRBJ1-6; D gene uncertain. Germline lookup yields CDR1 SGHTA and CDR2 FQGTGA. Trimming stripped 5 bases from V and 9 bases from J, with 11 bases between. The CDR3 loop spans 13 amino acids.

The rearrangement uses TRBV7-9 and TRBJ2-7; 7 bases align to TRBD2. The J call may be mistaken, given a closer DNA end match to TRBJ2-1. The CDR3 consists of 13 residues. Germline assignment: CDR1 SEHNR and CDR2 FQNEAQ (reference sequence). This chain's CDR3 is CASSSREGDEQFF. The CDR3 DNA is TGTGCCAGCAGCTCCAGGGAGGGCGATGAGCAGTTCTTC.

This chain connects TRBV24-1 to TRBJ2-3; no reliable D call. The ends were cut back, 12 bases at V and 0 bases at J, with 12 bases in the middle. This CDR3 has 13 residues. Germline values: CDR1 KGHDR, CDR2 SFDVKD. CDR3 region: CASSTASTDTQYF. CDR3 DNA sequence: TGTGCCTCTTCGACTGCTAGCACAGATACGCAGTATTTT.

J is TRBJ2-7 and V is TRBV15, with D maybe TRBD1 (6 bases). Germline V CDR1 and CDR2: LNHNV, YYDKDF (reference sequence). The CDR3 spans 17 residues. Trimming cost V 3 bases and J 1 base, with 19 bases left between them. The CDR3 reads CATSRGPGRDMSYEQYF. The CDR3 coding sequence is TGTGCCACCAGCAGGGGTCCTGGCCGGGACATGTCCTACGAGCAGTACTTC.

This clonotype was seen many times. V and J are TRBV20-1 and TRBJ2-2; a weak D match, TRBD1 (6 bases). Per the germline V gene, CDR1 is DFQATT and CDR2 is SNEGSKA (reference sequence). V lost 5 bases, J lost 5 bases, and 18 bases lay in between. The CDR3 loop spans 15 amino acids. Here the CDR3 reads CSAGNRVLPTGELFF. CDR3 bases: TGCAGTGCTGGAAACAGGGTTCTCCCGACCGGGGAGCTGTTTTTT.

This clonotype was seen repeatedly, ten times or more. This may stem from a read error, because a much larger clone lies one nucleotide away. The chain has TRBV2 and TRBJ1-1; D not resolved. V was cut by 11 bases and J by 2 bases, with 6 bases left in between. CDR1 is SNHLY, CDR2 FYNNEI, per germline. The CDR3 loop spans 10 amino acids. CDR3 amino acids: CAGYNTEAFF. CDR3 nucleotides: TGTGCCGGCTACAACACTGAAGCTTTCTTT.

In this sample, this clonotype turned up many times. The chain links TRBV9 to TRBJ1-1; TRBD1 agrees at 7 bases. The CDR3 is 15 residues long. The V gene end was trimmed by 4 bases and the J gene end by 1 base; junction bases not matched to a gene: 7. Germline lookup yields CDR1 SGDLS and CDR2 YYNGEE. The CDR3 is CASSPTWTGNTEAFF. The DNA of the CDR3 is TGTGCCAGCAGCCCGACTTGGACAGGGAACACTGAAGCTTTCTTT.

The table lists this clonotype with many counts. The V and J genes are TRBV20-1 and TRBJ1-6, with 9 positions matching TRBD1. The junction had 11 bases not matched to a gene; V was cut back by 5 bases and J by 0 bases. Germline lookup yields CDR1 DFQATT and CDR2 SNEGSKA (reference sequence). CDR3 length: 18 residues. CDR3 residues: CSAFLGQGFSSYNSPLHF. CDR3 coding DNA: TGCAGTGCTTTCCTGGGACAGGGCTTCAGCTCCTATAATTCACCCCTCCACTTT.

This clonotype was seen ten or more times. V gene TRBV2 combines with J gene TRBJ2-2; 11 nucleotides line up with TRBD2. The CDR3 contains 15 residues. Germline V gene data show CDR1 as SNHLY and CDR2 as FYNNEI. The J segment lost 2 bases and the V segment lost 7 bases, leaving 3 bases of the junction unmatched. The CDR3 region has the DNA TGTGCCAGCAAGGGGACTAGCGGAAACACCGGGGAGCTGTTTTTT. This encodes CASKGTSGNTGELFF. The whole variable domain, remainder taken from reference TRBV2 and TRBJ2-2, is EPEVTQTPSHQVTQMGQEVILRCVPISNHLYFYWYRQILGQKVEFLVSFYNNEISEKSEIFDDQFSVERPDGSNFTLKIRSTKLEDSAMYFCASKGTSGNTGELFFGEGSRLTVL.

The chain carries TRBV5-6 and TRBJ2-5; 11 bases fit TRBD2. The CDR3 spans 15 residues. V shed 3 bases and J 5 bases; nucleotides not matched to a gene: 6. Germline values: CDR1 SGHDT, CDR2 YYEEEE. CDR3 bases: TGTGCCAGCAGCTCGAGACTAGCGGGACTGGAGACCCAGTACTTC. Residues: CASSSRLAGLETQYF.

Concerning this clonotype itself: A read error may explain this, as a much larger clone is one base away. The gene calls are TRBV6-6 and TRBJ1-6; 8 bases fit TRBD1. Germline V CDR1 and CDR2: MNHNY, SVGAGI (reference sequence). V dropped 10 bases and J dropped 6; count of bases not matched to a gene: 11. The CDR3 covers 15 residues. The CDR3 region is CANTPGRGRNSPLHF. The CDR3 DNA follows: TGTGCCAACACCCCAGGCAGGGGGCGTAATTCACCCCTCCACTTT.